This TCR beta chain was captured by sequencing in a study of T-cell reconstitution after alpha-beta-depleted transplantation in children. Germline V CDR1 and CDR2: LNHDA, SQIVND (reference sequence). V was pared by 3 bases and J by 6 bases, with 14 bases between. The CDR3 contains 15 residues. Preparation of the TCRbeta library involved a method that used unique molecular identifiers. In TCRdb, the PCR reads were re-called with MiXCR into one record per CDR3 protein. The sample records roughly 280,000 distinct CDR3 sequences, 11% being singletons. The source of this sequence is a male patient between 2 and 10 years old who had a stem cell transplant for chronic granulomatous disease, so the T cells may come from the graft donor. Source: peripheral blood, taken 180 days after TCRalphabeta/CD19-depleted stem cell transplant. The V and J genes are TRBV19 and TRBJ2-2; the D is unclear. CDR3 region: CASSIKGRVAGELFF. DNA for the CDR3: TGTGCCAGTAGTATCAAGGGAAGAGTGGCCGGGGAGCTGTTTTTT. Using reference TRBV19 and TRBJ2-2 for the parts outside the CDR3, the full variable domain is DGGITQSPKYLFRKEGQNVTLSCEQNLNHDAMYWYRQDPGQGLRLIYYSQIVNDFQKGDIAEGYSVSREKKESFPLTVTSAQKNPTAFYLCASSIKGRVAGELFFGEGSRLTVL.